The clone carrying this TCR beta chain was counted between two and nine times. Within the sample, other DNA sequences also encode this same CDR3. After removal of 3 bases from V and 9 bases from J, the junction contained 2 bases not matched to a gene. Germline V CDR1 and CDR2: GTSNPN, SVGIG (reference sequence). The CDR3 is 13 amino acids. During active infection, Seattle patients enrolled and were then monitored through disease. The data originate from a study of blood T cell repertoires in COVID-19. Background on the study: Acute-phase and convalescent COVID-19 samples originated in the United States, Italy and Spain. Sources were T cells, B-cell-depleted T cells, or PBMCs; the material itself was cDNA or gDNA.

Authors' analysis steps: Researchers report that nucleated cell counts were estimated from reference gene primer amplification. The table came from immunoSEQ multiplex PCR; TCRdb's copy has only in-frame clones and leaves some out. V and J calls and clone size come straight from that table; D and trimming were deduced from the DNA. The data show 150,000 to 200,000 clones, 85% seen once. Sequencing was performed on peripheral blood. The rearrangement links TRBV30 to TRBJ1-6, with 10 bases that match TRBD1. This TCR derives from a man between 60 and 75 years old with COVID-19, enrolled during active disease. Written as DNA, the CDR3 is TGTGCCTGGAGGGGACAGGGGAGTTCACCCCTCCACTTT. Its protein is CAWRGQGSSPLHF.